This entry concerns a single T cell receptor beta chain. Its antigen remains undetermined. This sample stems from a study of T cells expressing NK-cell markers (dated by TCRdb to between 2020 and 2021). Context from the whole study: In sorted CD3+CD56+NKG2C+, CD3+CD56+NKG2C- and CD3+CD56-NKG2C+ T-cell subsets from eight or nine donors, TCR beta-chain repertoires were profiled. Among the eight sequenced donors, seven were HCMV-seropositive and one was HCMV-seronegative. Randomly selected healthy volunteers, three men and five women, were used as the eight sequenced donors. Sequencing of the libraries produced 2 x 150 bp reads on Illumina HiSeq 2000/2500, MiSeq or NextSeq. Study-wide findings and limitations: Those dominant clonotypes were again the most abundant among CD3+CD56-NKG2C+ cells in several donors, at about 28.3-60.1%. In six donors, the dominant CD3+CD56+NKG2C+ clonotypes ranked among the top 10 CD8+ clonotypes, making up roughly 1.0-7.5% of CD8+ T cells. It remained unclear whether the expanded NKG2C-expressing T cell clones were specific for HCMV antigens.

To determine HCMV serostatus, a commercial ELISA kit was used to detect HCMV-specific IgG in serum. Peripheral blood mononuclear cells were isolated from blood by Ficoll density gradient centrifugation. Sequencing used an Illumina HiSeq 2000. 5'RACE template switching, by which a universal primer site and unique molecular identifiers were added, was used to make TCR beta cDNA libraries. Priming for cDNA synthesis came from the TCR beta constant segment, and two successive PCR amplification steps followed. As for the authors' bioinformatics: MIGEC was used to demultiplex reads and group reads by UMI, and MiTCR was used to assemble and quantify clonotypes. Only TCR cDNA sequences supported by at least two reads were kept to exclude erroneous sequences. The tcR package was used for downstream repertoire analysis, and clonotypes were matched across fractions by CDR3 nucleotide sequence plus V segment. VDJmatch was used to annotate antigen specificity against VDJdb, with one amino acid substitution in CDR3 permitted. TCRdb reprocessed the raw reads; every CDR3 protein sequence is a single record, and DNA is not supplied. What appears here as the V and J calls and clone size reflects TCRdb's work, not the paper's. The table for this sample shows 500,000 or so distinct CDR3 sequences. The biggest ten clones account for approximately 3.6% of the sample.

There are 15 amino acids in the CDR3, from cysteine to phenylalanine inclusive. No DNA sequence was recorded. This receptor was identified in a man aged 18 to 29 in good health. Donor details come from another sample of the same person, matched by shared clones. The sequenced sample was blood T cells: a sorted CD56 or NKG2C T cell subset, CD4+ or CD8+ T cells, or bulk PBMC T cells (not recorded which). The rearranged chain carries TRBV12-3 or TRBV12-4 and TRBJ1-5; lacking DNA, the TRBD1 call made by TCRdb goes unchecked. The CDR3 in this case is CASSFWGQGVQPQHF.